Shown below are 10 T cell receptor beta chains from a single sample sequenced in a study of cytomegalovirus exposure and HLA in healthy donors. Vbeta (60) and Jbeta (13) primers were used in the PCR. Sequenced by immunoSEQ multiplex PCR; TCRdb stores in-frame clones only, minus some. Here the sample spans about 200,000 clones, 81% being singletons. Sequences were obtained from PBMCs. The source of these receptors is a man between 40 and 49 years old in good health and CMV-seropositive.

The V and J genes are TRBV6-5 and TRBJ1-5; unclear D gene. CDR1 and CDR2 (germline): MNHEY, SVGAGI. The CDR3 consists of 15 residues. Between the trimmed V and J ends, which lost 5 bases and 0 bases, there was a span of 11 bases. For the CDR3, the DNA is TGTGCCAGCAGTGTTACATCTTATAGCAATCAGCCCCAGCATTTT. It translates to CASSVTSYSNQPQHF.

The CDR3 DNA reads TGTGCCAGCAGCCAACGGACAGCGAACACCGGGGAGCTGTTTTTT. This encodes CASSQRTANTGELFF. This chain connects TRBV14 to TRBJ2-2; weak D call: TRBD1 (6 bases). The CDR3 covers 15 residues. Per the germline V gene, CDR1 is SGHDN and CDR2 is FVKESK. Trimming cost V 2 bases and J 0 bases, with 7 bases left between them.

The V gene is TRBV18, the J gene TRBJ2-2; the match to TRBD2 covers 10 bases. V lost 6 bases to trimming and J lost 2 bases; unmatched junction nucleotides: 6. The CDR3 sequence is 16 residues long. CDR1 and CDR2 from the germline V gene are KGHSH and LQKENI. The CDR3 reads CASSRQLAGNTGELFF. As DNA, the CDR3 is TGTGCCAGCTCTCGACAACTAGCGGGAAACACCGGGGAGCTGTTTTTT.

The CDR3 nucleotides read TGTGCCAGCTCACCCGGACAGGGTGGAGATGGCTACACCTTC. The encoded protein is CASSPGQGGDGYTF. This rearrangement joins TRBV18 to TRBJ1-2, with TRBD1 matching over 8 bases. Per the germline V gene, CDR1 is KGHSH and CDR2 is LQKENI. V was pared by 3 bases and J by 6 bases, with 6 bases of the junction left unmatched. CDR3 length: 14 residues.

The V gene is TRBV7-2, the J gene TRBJ1-5; TRBD1 aligns across 7 bases. Germline-derived CDR1 and CDR2 are SGHTA and FQGNSA. The CDR3 contains 15 residues. The junction had 4 bases not matched to a gene; V was cut back by 5 bases and J by 0 bases. The CDR3 sequence: CASSPGQSSNQPQHF. CDR3 nucleotides: TGTGCCAGCAGCCCGGGACAGTCTAGCAATCAGCCCCAGCATTTT.

The chain couples TRBV27 to TRBJ2-7; perhaps TRBD2 as D (5 bases). The CDR3 sequence is 11 residues long. Trimming shortened V by 5 bases and J by 6 bases, and 8 bases separated the two germline ends. Germline V gene sequence: CDR1 MNHEY, CDR2 SMNVEV (reference sequence). The CDR3 sequence: CASSTSGEQYF. The CDR3 DNA reads as TGTGCCAGCAGTACGAGCGGCGAGCAGTACTTC.

V usage is TRBV7-6 and J usage is TRBJ2-1; 7 bases are a match to TRBD2. CDR1 is SGHVS, CDR2 FNYEAQ, per germline. This CDR3 comprises 15 residues. Germline trimming cut 5 bases from V and 8 bases from J; bases unmatched to any gene: 12. CDR3 sequence reads: CASSQTLAGRHEQFF. Here the CDR3 DNA reads TGTGCCAGCAGCCAAACATTAGCGGGTAGACATGAGCAGTTCTTC.

The J gene is TRBJ2-2, the V gene TRBV19; D possibly corresponds to TRBD2 (6 bases). This CDR3 spans 14 amino acids. CDR1 is LNHDA, CDR2 SQIVND, per germline (reference sequence). Trimming left V 3 bases short and J 7 bases short, with 12 bases between. The CDR3 here is CASSMRTINGELFF. The CDR3 bases are TGTGCCAGTAGTATGAGGACTATCAACGGGGAGCTGTTTTTT.

The rearrangement uses TRBV4-2 and TRBJ2-1; TRBD2 matches 14 bases. Germline V CDR1 and CDR2: LGHNA, YNFKEQ. The CDR3 is 16 residues long. V dropped 0 bases and J dropped 9; count of bases not matched to a gene: 4. The CDR3, as DNA: TGTGCCAGCAGCCAAGATCGGGGACTAGCGGGAGTTGAGCAGTTCTTC. Amino acids: CASSQDRGLAGVEQFF.

The J gene is TRBJ1-1, the V gene TRBV7-9, with TRBD1 matching 8 bases. The CDR3 is 14 residues long. With V trimmed by 1 base and J by 7 bases, 5 bases remained unmatched. The V gene's germline CDR1 is SEHNR and CDR2 FQNEAQ (reference sequence). CDR3 sequence (DNA): TGTGCCAGCAGCTTAGGGGCAGGGGGCAGTGAAGCTTTCTTT. Translation: CASSLGAGGSEAFF.